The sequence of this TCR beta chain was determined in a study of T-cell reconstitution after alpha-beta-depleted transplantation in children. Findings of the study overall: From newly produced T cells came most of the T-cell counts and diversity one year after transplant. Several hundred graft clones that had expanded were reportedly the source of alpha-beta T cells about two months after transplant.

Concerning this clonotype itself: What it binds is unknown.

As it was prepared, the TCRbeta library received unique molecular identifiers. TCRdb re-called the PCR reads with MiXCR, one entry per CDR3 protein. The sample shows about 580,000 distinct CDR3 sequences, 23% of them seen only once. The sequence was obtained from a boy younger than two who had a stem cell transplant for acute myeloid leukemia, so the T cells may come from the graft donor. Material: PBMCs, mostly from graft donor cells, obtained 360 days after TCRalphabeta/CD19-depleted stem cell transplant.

The CDR3 loop is CASRSTGGPYEQYF. The DNA of the CDR3 is TGTGCCAGCAGGTCAACAGGGGGCCCCTACGAGCAGTACTTC. The chain combines TRBV12-3 or TRBV12-4 with TRBJ2-7, with TRBD1 matching 9 bases. After removal of 6 bases from V and 2 bases from J, the junction contained 5 bases not matched to a gene. The CDR3 has 14 amino acids.